The clone carrying this T cell receptor beta chain turned up a few times. The target antigen is unknown. Separate cDNA molecules received unique molecular identifiers, which the library attached to them. Original processing notes: Counting gave a median of approximately 97,000 TCRs per sample, with values ranging from about 23,224 to 700,000. TCRdb re-called the RACE reads through MiXCR, storing one row per CDR3 protein. It is TCRdb's table, rather than the study itself, that gives the V and J calls and clone size. The sample holds 25,000 to 35,000 distinct CDR3 sequences; nearly 7.5% are singletons and the top ten take approximately 9.8%. This sample's time point: healthy volunteer bleed at 2 weeks. Before extraction, the whole blood was not fractionated, and total RNA was taken from it. The data derive from a study of human T cells and chemical hapten exposure. Study at large: Slight differences in pooled library volume were the main source of varying TCR yields across samples. Study observations and caveats: The number of TCRs over 1 in 1000 frequency stayed unchanged after DPC.

The CDR3 consists of 15 residues. The rearrangement links TRBV12-2 to TRBJ2-5; the table's D call, TRBD1, was not checked against the DNA. TRBV12-2 is designated a pseudogene. The TCR comes from a human donor in good health. Some clones in this sample may be carry-over from other donors' samples. The sequenced sample was whole blood. The CDR3 DNA sequence: TGTGCAAGTCGCTTACTGGGGGCGTCCCAAGAGACCCAGTACTTC. Its protein is CASRLLGASQETQYF.